These 25 T cell receptor beta chains were sequenced from one sample in a study of graft-versus-host responses after intestinal transplantation. Lymphocytes from graft epithelium and lamina propria were isolated. Method: immunoSEQ multiplex PCR; TCRdb's copy keeps in-frame clones and lacks some. The repertoire holds about 63,000 clones, with roughly 90% as singletons. The sample was ileum tissue, taken approximately 56 weeks after transplant. Receptors were obtained from a human patient who received an intestinal transplant, so some T cells may come from the graft donor.

The chain employs TRBV29-1 and TRBJ1-2; maybe TRBD1 (6 bases). The CDR3 runs to 15 residues. V lost 3 bases and J lost 1, with 15 bases in between. Germline V gene data show CDR1 as SQVTM and CDR2 as ANQGSEA. In DNA, the CDR3 is TGCAGCGTTGAGACCCAGGACAGTCTTAACTATGGCTACACCTTC. The encoded protein is CSVETQDSLNYGYTF.

The chain has TRBV6-1 and TRBJ2-5; 7 nucleotides align to TRBD2. This CDR3 has 16 amino acids. With V trimmed by 0 bases and J by 1 base, 5 bases remained unmatched. Germline CDR1 and CDR2: MNHNS and SASEGT. The chain's CDR3 is CASSEARGGGQETQYF. The CDR3 DNA reads TGTGCCAGCAGTGAAGCACGCGGGGGAGGCCAAGAGACCCAGTACTTC.

The chain carries TRBV7-3 and TRBJ1-6; 8 bases map to TRBD1. The CDR3 spans 20 residues. V was pared by 3 bases and J by 0 bases, with 13 bases of the junction left unmatched. Germline V gene lookup returns CDR1 SGHTA and CDR2 FQGTGA. As DNA, the CDR3 is TGTGCCAGCAGCTTCCCAAGGTGGACAGGGATAAGCTCCTATAATTCACCCCTCCACTTT. Its protein is CASSFPRWTGISSYNSPLHF.

V usage is TRBV28 and J usage is TRBJ1-5; D is possibly TRBD1 (5 bases). The CDR3 is 13 residues long. Trimming left V 6 bases short and J 2 bases short, with 8 bases between. Per the germline V gene, CDR1 is MDHEN and CDR2 is SYDVKM. The CDR3 region is CASRVQGNQPQHF. CDR3 sequence (DNA): TGTGCCAGCAGGGTACAGGGCAATCAGCCCCAGCATTTT.

The chain joins TRBV7-3 to TRBJ2-1; no firm D call. Germline lookup yields CDR1 SGHTA and CDR2 FQGTGA. V shed 1 base and J shed 2 bases, with 9 bases lying between them. CDR3 length: 15 amino acids. CDR3 bases: TGTGCCAGCAGCTTAAGTATAGGTCCCTACAATGAGCAGTTCTTC. It yields the protein CASSLSIGPYNEQFF.

The chain joins TRBV6-1 to TRBJ2-7, with D tentatively TRBD2 (6 bases). Trimming left V 7 bases short and J 0 bases short, with 7 bases between. CDR3 length: 12 amino acids. CDR1 MNHNS and CDR2 SASEGT come from the germline V gene. CDR3 protein: CASTEGSYEQYF. The CDR3 DNA follows: TGTGCCAGCACGGAGGGCTCCTACGAGCAGTACTTC.

The chain carries TRBV25-1 and TRBJ1-2; a possible D gene is TRBD1 (5 bases). The germline V gene encodes CDR1 MGHDK and CDR2 SYGVNS. V lost 1 base and J 0 bases, leaving 9 bases between the germline ends. This CDR3 comprises 15 residues. This chain's CDR3 is CASSESRGANYGYTF. In DNA form, the CDR3 reads TGTGCCAGCAGTGAATCAAGGGGCGCTAACTATGGCTACACCTTC.

This clone was picked up one time. The chain joins TRBV19 to TRBJ1-1; D might be TRBD1 (6 bases). In germline, CDR1 is LNHDA, CDR2 SQIVND (reference sequence). V was clipped by 6 bases and J by 10 bases, with 21 bases between them. There are 14 residues in the CDR3. The CDR3 nucleotides read TGTGCCAGTAGCCCAATCGCAGGACCGGGGGCAGCTTTCTTT. Its protein product is CASSPIAGPGAAFF.

The chain is built from TRBV2 and TRBJ2-1, with 14 positions matching TRBD2. The CDR3 covers 14 residues. CDR1 is SNHLY and CDR2 is FYNNEI in the germline V gene. J gave up 6 bases and V 8 bases, and 3 bases lay outside the gene matches. The CDR3 DNA is TGTGCCAGCTGGGGACTAGCGGGAGTCAATGAGCAGTTCTTC. This codes for CASWGLAGVNEQFF.

The chain is built from TRBV6-5 and TRBJ1-5, with D perhaps TRBD1 (5 bases). Deletions cut 6 bases from V and 2 bases from J, with 11 bases between. Germline V lookup: CDR1 MNHEY, CDR2 SVGAGI. The CDR3 is made up of 14 amino acids. CDR3 DNA: TGTGCCAGCAGCCTCGACAGAGGCAATCAGCCCCAGCATTTT. This gives the protein CASSLDRGNQPQHF.

The rearrangement links TRBV6-6 to TRBJ1-2, with D unresolved. The CDR3 runs to 13 residues. Germline loops: CDR1 MNHNY, CDR2 SVGAGI (reference sequence). The V and J ends lost 0 bases and 6 bases respectively, with 8 bases between them. CDR3 region: CASSYSLLDGYTF. Here the CDR3 DNA reads TGTGCCAGCAGTTACTCGCTCTTGGATGGCTACACCTTC.

The rearrangement uses TRBV6-6 and TRBJ1-2; D gene uncertain. The length of the CDR3 is 15 residues. Germline loops: CDR1 MNHNY, CDR2 SVGAGI (reference sequence). V was pared by 0 bases and J by 6 bases, with 14 bases between. The CDR3 DNA reads as TGTGCCAGCAGTTACTCCTCTGAGACTCGAGATGGCTACACCTTC. Translated, it gives CASSYSSETRDGYTF.

The rearrangement joins TRBV10-3 to TRBJ2-5, with a possible D match to TRBD1 (5 bases). The J call may be in error: the DNA end matches TRBJ2-7 better. Germline V gene sequence: CDR1 ENHRY, CDR2 SYGVKD. The CDR3 contains 12 residues. This chain's CDR3 is CAISEGDYEQYF. Written as DNA, the CDR3 is TGTGCCATCAGTGAAGGGGACTACGAGCAGTACTTC.

This rearrangement joins TRBV10-2 to TRBJ2-5, with a tentative D call TRBD1 (5 bases). The V gene lost 6 bases and the J gene lost 4 bases, with 9 bases spanning the gap. CDR3 size: 12 residues. Germline CDR1 is WSHSY and CDR2 is SAAADI. The DNA for the CDR3 is TGCGCCAGCAGAGGGGTTGGAGAGACCCAGTACTTC. Protein: CASRGVGETQYF.

The V and J genes are TRBV28 and TRBJ2-2; 8 bases align to TRBD2. After removal of 7 bases from V and 7 bases from J, the junction contained 5 bases not matched to a gene. The CDR3 length is 13 residues. Germline V gene data show CDR1 as MDHEN and CDR2 as SYDVKM. The CDR3 coding sequence is TGTGCCAGCACTCCAACTAGCGGCGGGGAGCTGTTTTTT. It is translated as CASTPTSGGELFF.

The genes are TRBV10-3 and TRBJ2-5, with 13 nucleotides matching TRBD2. This CDR3 has 20 residues. In germline, CDR1 is ENHRY, CDR2 SYGVKD. J lost 2 bases, V lost 2 bases, and 14 bases had no gene match. The CDR3 nucleotides are TGTGCCATCAGTGAGCCCGGACCGGGACTAGCGGGGATAATACAAGAGACCCAGTACTTC. Translated: CAISEPGPGLAGIIQETQYF.

The CDR3, as DNA: TGTGCCAGCAGCTTAAACTGGCCAAGCACAGATACGCAGTATTTT. Residues: CASSLNWPSTDTQYF. The V call is TRBV11-2, the J call TRBJ2-3, with unresolved D. The V end was cut by 2 bases, the J end by 0 bases, with 9 bases between. CDR3 size: 15 residues. Looked up from germline, CDR1 is SGHAT and CDR2 is FQNNGV.

The chain couples TRBV4-1 to TRBJ2-7, with TRBD1 matching over 7 bases. In germline, CDR1 is MGHRA, CDR2 YSYEKL. V trimming: 3 bases; J trimming: 5 bases; junction bases outside the gene matches: 13. CDR3 length equals 16 residues. The CDR3 nucleotides are TGCGCCAGCAGCCAGACCCCCATGACAGGGATGAACGAGCAGTACTTC. Residues: CASSQTPMTGMNEQYF.

J is TRBJ2-7 and V is TRBV5-1; the match to TRBD1 covers 7 bases. The length of the CDR3 is 15 residues. The V gene end was trimmed by 0 bases and the J gene end by 1 base; junction bases not matched to a gene: 4. Germline V gene lookup returns CDR1 SGHRS and CDR2 YFSETQ. The DNA for the CDR3 is TGCGCCAGCAGCTTGGGAGGGACAGTATCCTACGAGCAGTACTTC. Protein sequence: CASSLGGTVSYEQYF.

J is TRBJ2-7 and V is TRBV6-1; 10 bases fit TRBD2. The length of the CDR3 is 13 residues. The germline V gene encodes CDR1 MNHNS and CDR2 SASEGT. With V trimmed by 4 bases and J by 8 bases, 5 bases remained unmatched. CDR3 in DNA: TGTGCCAGCAGTGGAAGCGGGGGGGCCAAGCAGTACTTC. Amino acid sequence: CASSGSGGAKQYF.

The J gene is TRBJ1-2, the V gene TRBV6-4; D not resolved. CDR1 MRHNA and CDR2 SNTAGT come from the germline V gene. Trimming pared 0 bases from V and 4 bases from J, leaving 9 bases between. The CDR3 runs to 14 residues. The CDR3 sequence: CASSDSRHLYGYTF. CDR3 sequence (DNA): TGTGCCAGCAGTGACTCGCGCCACCTCTATGGCTACACCTTC.

This clone was seen a single time. This chain links TRBV4-2 with TRBJ2-3, with 7 bases fitting TRBD2. CDR1 and CDR2 (germline): LGHNA, YNFKEQ. Trimming took 0 bases from V and 5 from J; bases not matched to a gene: 5. The CDR3 runs 15 residues. Here the CDR3 reads CASSQEGLAGDTQYF. The CDR3 DNA reads TGTGCCAGCAGCCAAGAGGGGTTAGCGGGAGATACGCAGTATTTT.

CDR3 nucleotide sequence: TGCGCCAGCAGCGATACCCTCTTTTGGGACGGGAAAAATGAAAAACTGTTTTTT. Amino acids: CASSDTLFWDGKNEKLFF. V and J are TRBV10-2 and TRBJ1-4, with D perhaps matching TRBD1 (5 bases). Per germline, CDR1 WSHSY and CDR2 SAAADI. Trimming took off 6 bases at V and 5 bases at J, with 25 bases between the two ends. The CDR3 is 18 amino acids.

The rearrangement joins TRBV5-1 to TRBJ1-6; a weak D match, TRBD1 (6 bases). The CDR3 length is 15 residues. The V end was cut by 4 bases, the J end by 9 bases, with 17 bases between. CDR1 SGHRS and CDR2 YFSETQ come from the germline V gene. CDR3 sequence (DNA): TGCGCCAGCAGCCAAGGGACACGGGCAGGTTCACCCCTCCACTTT. Translating it yields CASSQGTRAGSPLHF.

This chain links TRBV11-2 with TRBJ2-7, with 7 bases fitting TRBD2. V lost 4 bases to trimming and J lost 0 bases; unmatched junction nucleotides: 9. Germline CDR1 is SGHAT and CDR2 is FQNNGV. The CDR3 covers 16 residues. CDR3 region: CASSWGSGPISYEQYF. The CDR3 bases are TGTGCCAGCAGCTGGGGTAGCGGGCCGATCTCCTACGAGCAGTACTTC.